The clone carrying this TCR beta chain was counted only a few times. What it binds is unknown. The library targeted TCRbeta and was prepared with unique molecular identifiers. TCRdb fed the PCR reads into MiXCR, producing one record per CDR3 protein. The sample yields about a million distinct CDR3 sequences, around 30% seen once. CDR1 and CDR2 (germline): MNHEY, SVGAGI. Trimming removed 2 bases from V and 7 bases from J; junction bases left unmatched: 5. The CDR3 is 15 residues long. The data are from a study of T-cell reconstitution after alpha-beta-depleted transplantation in children. Study outcomes and limitations: Several hundred graft clones that had expanded were reportedly the source of alpha-beta T cells about two months after transplant.

Source: PBMCs, mostly from graft donor cells, taken 360 days after TCRalphabeta/CD19-depleted stem cell transplant. The chain combines TRBV6-5 with TRBJ2-1; 10 nucleotides align to TRBD2. The receptor was derived from a boy in the first two years of life who had a stem cell transplant for SCID, so the T cells may come from the graft donor. CDR3 DNA sequence: TGTGCCAGCAGTTACAGCGGGGGGGCCCTGAATGAGCAGTTCTTC. The encoded protein is CASSYSGGALNEQFF.